This T cell receptor beta chain derives from a study of cytomegalovirus exposure and HLA in healthy donors. Background on the study: A prior analysis found around 110 million unique TCR beta sequences from approximately 200 million T cells. There were more than 350 genotyped donors. Of these, roughly 86% fell in the genetic ancestry cluster associated with self-reported Caucasian donors. Study-wide results and limits: An analysis done earlier found most TCR beta V segments productive about 87% or about 30% of the time. TCR beta chain V- and J-gene trimming was linked, in a later analysis, to a missense variant in DCLRE1C.

With regard to this clone: The target antigen is unknown.

The V and J ends lost 7 bases and 5 bases, in that order; junction bases with no gene match: 5. The CDR3 runs 13 residues. Looked up from germline, CDR1 is GTSNPN and CDR2 is SVGIG (reference sequence). The study ran its PCR with 60 Vbeta and 13 Jbeta primers. Clones were read by immunoSEQ multiplex PCR, and TCRdb kept only the in-frame ones, dropping some. The sample yields 150,000 to 200,000 clones, over 60% seen once. The sequence was obtained from a girl aged 10 to 17 in good health and CMV-seronegative. The V gene is TRBV30, the J gene TRBJ1-5; 10 positions match TRBD1. Sequencing was carried out using PBMCs. CDR3: CASATGGDQPQHF. The CDR3 DNA sequence: TGTGCCTCTGCGACAGGGGGCGATCAGCCCCAGCATTTT.